Listed here is a single T cell receptor beta chain. Antigen specificity is unknown. Assay: immunoSEQ multiplex PCR; the TCRdb copy retains only in-frame clones and omits some. The data show some 120,000 clones, 90% seen once. V shed 0 bases and J shed 9 bases, with 15 bases lying between them. CDR1 and CDR2 from the germline V gene are MNHEY and SVGAGI. The CDR3 totals 15 residues. The record originates from a study of T cell responses to AZD1222 COVID-19 vaccine. Whole-study results and caveats: Regions 160-218 and 743-854 dominated among vaccine-associated CD4 TCRs spanning spike.

This clonotype was sampled from an adult who received the MenACWY meningococcal vaccine as a control. Sample: peripheral blood, taken 28 days after the second dose of the MenACWY control vaccine. The chain joins TRBV6-5 to TRBJ2-1; weak D call: TRBD2 (6 bases). CDR3 sequence: CASSYSSGGAGEQFF. CDR3 DNA: TGTGCCAGCAGTTACTCGAGCGGCGGGGCTGGTGAGCAGTTCTTC.